Listed here are 4 T cell receptor beta chains from one sample, sequenced in a study of T cell repertoires in ileal Crohn's disease. Measured with immunoSEQ multiplex PCR; TCRdb has only the in-frame clones, and not every one. Of approximately 30,000 clones listed, over 75% are singletons. The sequencing input was ileal tissue. The receptors here all came from an adult with Crohn's disease.

This clone appeared a single time. The chain couples TRBV23-1 to TRBJ1-5; TRBD1 matches at 9 bases. TRBV23-1 is an ORF, with its function uncertain. This CDR3 has 14 amino acids. Losses at the gene ends were 4 bases for V and 8 bases for J; bases not matched to a gene: 6. CDR3 nucleotide sequence: TGCGCCAGCAGTCGAGGGACAGGGTCGAAGCCCCAGCATTTT. It codes for CASSRGTGSKPQHF.

The V call is TRBV2, the J call TRBJ1-5; 10 nucleotides match TRBD1. Per the germline V gene, CDR1 is SNHLY and CDR2 is FYNNEI. J gave up 7 bases and V 5 bases, and 14 bases lay outside the gene matches. CDR3 length equals 17 residues. The CDR3 nucleotides read TGTGCCAGCAGTCCCCTCCGGCGACAGGGGGCAGGGCAGCCCCAGCATTTT. It translates to CASSPLRRQGAGQPQHF.

This chain uses TRBV20-1 with TRBJ2-7; D remains unclear. CDR3 length: 11 amino acids. Germline CDR1 DFQATT, CDR2 SNEGSKA (reference sequence). The ends were cut back, 0 bases at V and 3 bases at J, with 3 bases in the middle. CDR3 in amino acids: CSARDLYEQYF. The CDR3 nucleotides are TGCAGTGCTAGAGATCTCTACGAGCAGTACTTC.

This chain connects TRBV13 to TRBJ1-2; possibly TRBD1 for D (5 bases). The CDR3 is 17 residues long. V was clipped by 5 bases and J by 3 bases, with 22 bases between them. The germline gives CDR1 PRHDT, CDR2 FYEKMQ (reference sequence). CDR3 coding DNA: TGTGCCAGCAGCACTCGACCCGGACAAAGGGTAGACTATGGCTACACCTTC. It encodes CASSTRPGQRVDYGYTF.